This TCR beta chain was recorded in a study of T cell repertoires in cytomegalovirus infection. TCRdb reanalysed the reads using MiXCR and keeps one entry per CDR3 protein. The profile shows 250,000 to 300,000 distinct CDR3 sequences, 25% of them singletons. As concerns this clonotype: One end of the junction varies from germline; a read error may be responsible.

This CDR3 contains 16 residues. In germline, CDR1 is SEHNR, CDR2 FQNEAQ (reference sequence). The V gene is TRBV7-9, the J gene TRBJ1-4, with 8 bases fitting TRBD1. The sequencing input was PBMCs. The source of this sequence is a human donor in good health (CMV status not recorded). Some clones in this sample may be carry-over from other donors' samples. This chain's CDR3 is CASSLGQGREGEILFF. For the CDR3, the DNA is TGTGCCAGCAGCTTAGGACAGGGGAGGGAAGGTGAAATACTGTTTTTT.